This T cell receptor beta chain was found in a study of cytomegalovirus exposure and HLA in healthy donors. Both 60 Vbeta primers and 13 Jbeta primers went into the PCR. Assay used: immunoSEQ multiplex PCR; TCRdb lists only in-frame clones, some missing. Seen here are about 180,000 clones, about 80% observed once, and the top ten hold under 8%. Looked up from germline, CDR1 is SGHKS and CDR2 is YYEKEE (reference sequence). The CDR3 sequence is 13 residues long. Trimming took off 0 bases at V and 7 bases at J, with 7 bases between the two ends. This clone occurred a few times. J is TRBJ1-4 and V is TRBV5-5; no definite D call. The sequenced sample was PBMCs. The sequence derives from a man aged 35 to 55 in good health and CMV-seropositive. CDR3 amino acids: CASSLATGEKLFF. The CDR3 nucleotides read TGTGCCAGCAGCTTGGCAACCGGTGAAAAACTGTTTTTT.